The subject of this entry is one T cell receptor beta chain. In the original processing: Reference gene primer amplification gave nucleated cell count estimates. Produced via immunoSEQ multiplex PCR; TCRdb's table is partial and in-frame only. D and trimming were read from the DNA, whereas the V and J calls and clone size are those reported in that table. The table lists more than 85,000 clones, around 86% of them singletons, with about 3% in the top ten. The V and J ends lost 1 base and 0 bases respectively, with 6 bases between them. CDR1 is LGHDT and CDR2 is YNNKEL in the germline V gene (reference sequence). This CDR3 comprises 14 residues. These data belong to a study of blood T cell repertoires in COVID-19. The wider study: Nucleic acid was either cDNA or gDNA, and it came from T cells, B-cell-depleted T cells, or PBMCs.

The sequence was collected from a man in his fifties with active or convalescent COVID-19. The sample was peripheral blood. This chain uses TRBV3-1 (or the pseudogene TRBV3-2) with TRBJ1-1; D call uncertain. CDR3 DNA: TGTGCCAGCAGCCAAGTGTCGGTGAACACTGAAGCTTTCTTT. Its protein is CASSQVSVNTEAFF.